Each of the 21 T cell receptor beta chains below was sequenced from the same sample in a study of blood T cell repertoires in COVID-19. The table came from immunoSEQ multiplex PCR; TCRdb's copy has only in-frame clones and leaves some out. The table lists approximately 250,000 clones, 84% of them singletons. The sequenced material came from PBMCs or T cells enriched from blood (not recorded which). These receptors originate from a man aged 25 to 45 with acute COVID-19.

The CDR3 nucleotides are TGTGCCAGCTCACCAGTGCACACAGATAATTCACCCCTCCACTTT. Translating it yields CASSPVHTDNSPLHF. The rearrangement links TRBV18 to TRBJ1-6; D ambiguous. Germline V CDR1 and CDR2: KGHSH, LQKENI. CDR3 length equals 15 residues. V gave up 2 bases and J gave up 5 bases, with 10 bases separating them.

This CDR3 is CATGGDRGTSYNEQFF. The CDR3 nucleotides are TGTGCCACCGGGGGGGACAGGGGGACCTCCTACAATGAGCAGTTCTTC. The chain links TRBV24-1 to TRBJ2-1; 11 nucleotides match TRBD1. CDR1 is KGHDR, CDR2 SFDVKD, per germline. The CDR3 length is 16 residues. The V and J ends lost 9 bases and 0 bases, in that order; junction bases with no gene match: 6.

This clone has only one observation. The V call is TRBV5-1, the J call TRBJ2-2; maybe TRBD1 (5 bases). V dropped 0 bases and J dropped 3 bases, with 6 bases sitting between them. CDR3 size: 14 residues. CDR1 and CDR2 (germline): SGHRS, YFSETQ. This CDR3 is CASSLGQYTGELFF. CDR3 DNA sequence: TGCGCCAGCAGCTTGGGACAGTACACCGGGGAGCTGTTTTTT.

J is TRBJ1-2 and V is TRBV28; TRBD1 matches 9 bases. The trim removed 6 bases at V and 7 bases at J, leaving 9 bases unmatched. There are 14 residues in the CDR3. Looked up from germline, CDR1 is MDHEN and CDR2 is SYDVKM. CDR3 sequence: CASRASGTGLGYTF. CDR3 in DNA: TGTGCCAGCAGAGCCTCCGGGACAGGGCTTGGCTACACCTTC.

The J gene is TRBJ1-3, the V gene TRBV19; 7 nucleotides align to TRBD1. This CDR3 region has 14 residues. The V gene end was trimmed by 3 bases and the J gene end by 4 bases; junction bases not matched to a gene: 3. Germline lookup yields CDR1 LNHDA and CDR2 SQIVND (reference sequence). CDR3 protein: CASSITGDGNTIYF. CDR3 nucleotides: TGTGCCAGTAGTATTACAGGGGACGGAAACACCATATATTTT.

This clone was detected once. This chain joins TRBV7-9 and TRBJ1-6, with TRBD1 matching over 7 bases. J gave up 6 bases and V 1 base, and 3 bases lay outside the gene matches. This CDR3 spans 15 amino acids. Germline lookup yields CDR1 SEHNR and CDR2 FQNEAQ (reference sequence). Written as DNA, the CDR3 is TGTGCCAGCAGCTTAGGAGACAGGGTTAATTCACCCCTCCACTTT. This translates into CASSLGDRVNSPLHF.

The chain couples TRBV2 to TRBJ2-3; TRBD2 aligns across 8 bases. V was clipped by 6 bases and J by 3 bases; unmatched bases: 11. The germline gives CDR1 SNHLY, CDR2 FYNNEI. CDR3 size: 16 residues. The CDR3 region is CASRTPSGGGTDTQYF. For the CDR3, the DNA is TGTGCCAGCAGGACCCCCAGCGGGGGCGGGACAGATACGCAGTATTTT. Together with reference TRBV2 and TRBJ2-3, the CDR3 gives the full variable domain: EPEVTQTPSHQVTQMGQEVILRCVPISNHLYFYWYRQILGQKVEFLVSFYNNEISEKSEIFDDQFSVERPDGSNFTLKIRSTKLEDSAMYFCASRTPSGGGTDTQYFGPGTRLTVL.

The chain recombines TRBV29-1 with TRBJ2-1; the D gene is possibly TRBD2 (7 bases). The germline V gene encodes CDR1 SQVTM and CDR2 ANQGSEA. Trimming pared 2 bases from V and 7 bases from J, leaving 18 bases between. The CDR3 length is 15 residues. DNA of the CDR3: TGCAGCGTTGAAATGGAAGCGGGACACTTAAATGAGCAGTTCTTC. Translation: CSVEMEAGHLNEQFF.

The chain uses TRBV2 and TRBJ2-3; D gene unclear. Trimming cost V 9 bases and J 1 base, with 14 bases left between them. The CDR3 contains 14 residues. Germline V gene sequence: CDR1 SNHLY, CDR2 FYNNEI. CDR3 sequence reads: CASLEVIRTDTQYF. The CDR3 coding sequence is TGTGCCAGTTTAGAGGTGATTCGCACAGATACGCAGTATTTT. Supplemented by reference TRBV2 and TRBJ2-3, the full variable domain reads EPEVTQTPSHQVTQMGQEVILRCVPISNHLYFYWYRQILGQKVEFLVSFYNNEISEKSEIFDDQFSVERPDGSNFTLKIRSTKLEDSAMYFCASLEVIRTDTQYFGPGTRLTVL.

This clone has a single count. V is TRBV3-1 (or the pseudogene TRBV3-2) and J is TRBJ2-3; perhaps TRBD2 as D (6 bases). The CDR3 runs 15 residues. Germline CDR1 is LGHDT and CDR2 is YNNKEL (reference sequence). Trimming shortened V by 4 bases and J by 3 bases, and 14 bases separated the two germline ends. CDR3: CASSPRDLGTDTQYF. Written as DNA, the CDR3 is TGTGCCAGCAGCCCTCGGGACTTGGGTACAGATACGCAGTATTTT.

The chain recombines TRBV11-2 with TRBJ1-1; D might be TRBD1 (6 bases). Trimming took off 7 bases at V and 3 bases at J, with 18 bases between the two ends. The CDR3 runs 15 residues. Germline V lookup: CDR1 SGHAT, CDR2 FQNNGV. The CDR3 DNA reads as TGTGCCAGCACCCTAGCCGCGGGGGCACACACTGAAGCTTTCTTT. This sequence encodes CASTLAAGAHTEAFF.

As DNA, the CDR3 is TGTGCCAGCAGTGAATTGACAGGTAATCAGCCCCAGCATTTT. Its translation is CASSELTGNQPQHF. The V and J genes are TRBV2 and TRBJ1-5, with D perhaps matching TRBD1 (6 bases). Trimming pared 2 bases from V and 4 bases from J, leaving 9 bases between. CDR1 and CDR2 from the germline V gene are SNHLY and FYNNEI. The CDR3 runs to 14 residues.

J is TRBJ2-6 and V is TRBV18; 7 positions agree with TRBD2. Germline loops: CDR1 KGHSH, CDR2 LQKENI. The CDR3 runs to 17 residues. With V trimmed by 3 bases and J by 0 bases, 5 bases remained unmatched. The CDR3 region has the DNA TGTGCCAGCTCACCCCTAAGCGGGGCCTCTGGGGCCAACGTCCTGACTTTC. It encodes CASSPLSGASGANVLTF.

The chain is built from TRBV5-1 and TRBJ2-5; 7 nucleotides match TRBD1. The J segment lost 5 bases and the V segment lost 3 bases, leaving 7 bases of the junction unmatched. The germline gives CDR1 SGHRS, CDR2 YFSETQ. The CDR3 runs to 14 residues. The CDR3 is CASSSGQAGETQYF. Here the CDR3 DNA reads TGCGCCAGCAGCTCCGGACAGGCTGGGGAGACCCAGTACTTC.

This chain links TRBV11-2 with TRBJ2-2, with 8 bases matching TRBD1. Germline lookup yields CDR1 SGHAT and CDR2 FQNNGV. Losses at the gene ends were 5 bases for V and 3 bases for J; bases not matched to a gene: 11. This CDR3 region has 17 residues. Written as DNA, the CDR3 is TGTGCCAGCAGCCCCGACGTAGGGACAGGTTACACCGGGGAGCTGTTTTTT. It specifies CASSPDVGTGYTGELFF.

The chain recombines TRBV3-1 (or the pseudogene TRBV3-2) with TRBJ2-1, with 7 nucleotides matching TRBD1. CDR3 length: 15 amino acids. CDR1 is LGHDT, CDR2 YNNKEL, per germline (reference sequence). V gave up 4 bases and J gave up 0 bases; unmatched junction bases: 3. The CDR3 coding sequence is TGTGCCAGCAGCCCGACAGGGAGCTCCTACAATGAGCAGTTCTTC. This gives the protein CASSPTGSSYNEQFF.

The table lists this clone with a few counts. V is TRBV24-1 and J is TRBJ2-2; 13 bases map to TRBD2. Germline assignment: CDR1 KGHDR and CDR2 SFDVKD. J was trimmed by 0 bases and V by 4 bases; bases with no gene match: 7. The length of the CDR3 is 19 residues. The CDR3 here is CATSEPPGLAGSNTGELFF. CDR3 nucleotide sequence: TGTGCCACCAGTGAACCCCCGGGACTAGCGGGATCGAACACCGGGGAGCTGTTTTTT.

This clone counts as medium-sized. The rearrangement uses TRBV25-1 and TRBJ2-3; D is possibly TRBD2 (6 bases). Germline CDR1 MGHDK, CDR2 SYGVNS. V lost 6 bases and J lost 11, with 12 bases in between. The CDR3 is made up of 11 amino acids. CDR3 sequence reads: CASRAGPKQYF. The CDR3 DNA reads as TGTGCCAGCAGGGCGGGGCCAAAGCAGTATTTT. The full variable domain, with the rest looked up from reference TRBV25-1 and TRBJ2-3, is EADIYQTPRYLVIGTGKKITLECSQTMGHDKMYWYQQDPGMELHLIHYSYGVNSTEKGDLSSESTVSRIRTEHFPLTLESARPSHTSQYLCASRAGPKQYFGPGTRLTVL.

The gene calls are TRBV7-2 and TRBJ1-5, with TRBD1 as a possible D gene (6 bases). Germline values: CDR1 SGHTA, CDR2 FQGNSA. The CDR3 is 14 amino acids. Deletions cut 2 bases from V and 4 bases from J, with 9 bases between. CDR3 residues: CASSLRRGNQPQHF. The DNA of the CDR3 is TGTGCCAGCAGCTTACGTAGGGGGAATCAGCCCCAGCATTTT.

V is TRBV15 and J is TRBJ1-6; 11 nucleotides agree with TRBD1. The CDR3 has 14 amino acids. V lost 3 bases, J lost 9 bases, and 1 base stayed unmatched. Per germline, CDR1 LNHNV and CDR2 YYDKDF (reference sequence). The CDR3, as DNA: TGTGCCACCAGCAGGGACAGGGGGCGTTCACCCCTCCACTTT. Its protein is CATSRDRGRSPLHF.

The chain carries TRBV7-7 and TRBJ2-5, with a tentative D call TRBD1 (5 bases). The germline V gene has CDR1 SSHAT and CDR2 FNYEAQ (reference sequence). The ends were cut back, 3 bases at V and 3 bases at J, with 11 bases in the middle. The CDR3 runs 14 residues. The CDR3 sequence: CASSLAGFEETQYF. The DNA of the CDR3 is TGTGCCAGCAGCTTGGCAGGGTTTGAAGAGACCCAGTACTTC.